Shown below are 18 T cell receptor beta chains from a single sample sequenced in a study of blood T cells in healthy people across ages. A J-beta primer mix and a sample-barcoded 5' primer were used in a second PCR of roughly 7 to 12 cycles. TCRdb recomputed calls from the 5' RACE reads with MiXCR, one row per CDR3 protein. The table includes 600,000 to 1,000,000 distinct CDR3 sequences, about 62% detected once. The sample was blood. The source of these receptors is a man aged 25-45 years in good health.

This chain joins TRBV9 and TRBJ2-4; the match to TRBD1 covers 8 bases. The CDR3 consists of 16 residues. Germline CDR1 and CDR2: SGDLS and YYNGEE. J gave up 13 bases and V 7 bases, and 22 bases lay outside the gene matches. The CDR3 nucleotides read TGTGCCAGCCCTCGGACAGGGAAGACCGACCTTGGAGGGCAGTACTTC. Its protein is CASPRTGKTDLGGQYF.

Only a few counts were recorded for this clonotype. The rearrangement links TRBV28 to TRBJ2-5, with TRBD1 identical over 8 bases. Unmatched junction bases numbered 13, after V lost 6 bases and J lost 1 base. CDR3 length: 17 residues. Looked up from germline, CDR1 is MDHEN and CDR2 is SYDVKM. DNA of the CDR3: TGTGCCAGCAGGCCGGGGACAGGCAGACCGATCCAAGAGACCCAGTACTTC. This translates into CASRPGTGRPIQETQYF.

The J gene is TRBJ2-3, the V gene TRBV20-1; possibly TRBD2 for D (6 bases). Germline V lookup: CDR1 DFQATT, CDR2 SNEGSKA (reference sequence). There are 13 residues in the CDR3. CDR3 DNA: TGCAGCGGGGGTCAGGGCGGGACGGATACGCAGTATTTT. This translates into CSGGQGGTDTQYF.

V is TRBV20-1 and J is TRBJ2-7; possible D gene TRBD1, 6 bases. Germline V gene sequence: CDR1 DFQATT, CDR2 SNEGSKA (reference sequence). The CDR3 extends over 12 amino acids. The ends were cut back, 6 bases at V and 6 bases at J, with 15 bases in the middle. Written as DNA, the CDR3 is TGCAGTGCCGATGACAGGTTCCGCGAGCAGTACTTC. It yields the protein CSADDRFREQYF.

This clonotype was recorded once. The J gene is TRBJ2-3, the V gene TRBV20-1, with no clear D. The germline V gene encodes CDR1 DFQATT and CDR2 SNEGSKA (reference sequence). Trimming left V 6 bases short and J 5 bases short, with 12 bases between. This CDR3 has 12 amino acids. CDR3 region: CSALRVGDTQYF. CDR3 DNA sequence: TGCAGTGCACTACGCGTGGGAGATACGCAGTATTTT.

CDR3 amino acids: CASSLGEIPASEFF. CDR3 DNA sequence: TGTGCCAGCAGCTTAGGTGAGATCCCCGCTTCCGAGTTCTTC. This rearrangement joins TRBV7-8 to TRBJ2-1; D is ambiguous. Germline CDR1 is SGHVS and CDR2 is FQNEAQ. The CDR3 has 14 residues. V was clipped by 1 base and J by 14 bases, with 18 bases between them.

This clonotype was picked up a small number of times. The chain joins TRBV11-1 to TRBJ2-1, with 7 bases lining up with TRBD2. The CDR3 length is 14 residues. With V trimmed by 2 bases and J by 4 bases, 2 bases remained unmatched. Germline V CDR1 and CDR2: SGHAT, FQDESV (reference sequence). The CDR3 DNA follows: TGTGCCAGCAGCTTATCGGGGGGTTACAATGAGCAGTTCTTC. Protein: CASSLSGGYNEQFF.

This chain links TRBV20-1 with TRBJ2-5; 11 bases are shared with TRBD2. The CDR3 extends over 14 amino acids. CDR1 DFQATT and CDR2 SNEGSKA come from the germline V gene (reference sequence). With 6 bases clipped from V and 5 bases from J, the junction kept 8 bases outside the gene matches. CDR3 in DNA: TGCAGTGCCTCTAGCGGGGGGTTTGATGAGACCCAGTACTTC. Amino acid sequence: CSASSGGFDETQYF.

The rearrangement uses TRBV3-1 and TRBJ2-7; the match to TRBD2 covers 9 bases. V shed 2 bases and J 2 bases; nucleotides not matched to a gene: 4. The CDR3 totals 15 residues. From germline, CDR1 is LGHDT and CDR2 YNNKEL (reference sequence). The CDR3 loop is CASSQQGTSTYEQYF. The CDR3 nucleotides are TGTGCCAGCAGCCAACAAGGGACTAGCACCTACGAGCAGTACTTC.

This sequence joins TRBV12-3 or TRBV12-4 and TRBJ1-2; D gene uncertain. The CDR3 runs to 12 residues. The V end was cut by 2 bases, the J end by 8 bases, with 9 bases between. The CDR3: CASSLSGVGYTF. CDR3 sequence (DNA): TGTGCCAGCAGTTTAAGTGGAGTCGGCTACACCTTC.

This clonotype turned up a few times. V usage is TRBV7-2 and J usage is TRBJ2-5, with 9 bases that match TRBD2. Germline V gene data show CDR1 as SGHTA and CDR2 as FQGNSA. V shed 4 bases, J shed 8 bases, and the junction held 11 bases outside the gene matches. The CDR3 covers 15 residues. The CDR3 nucleotides are TGTGCCAGCAGCTGGGGTAGCGGGGGCTCAGGAACCCAGTACTTC. Translated: CASSWGSGGSGTQYF.

This clonotype has only a few counts. The rearrangement uses TRBV7-9 and TRBJ2-1; D uncertain. This CDR3 spans 14 amino acids. V was trimmed by 5 bases and J by 7 bases, leaving 15 bases between them. CDR1 is SEHNR, CDR2 FQNEAQ, per germline (reference sequence). The CDR3 DNA follows: TGTGCCAGCAGCAACCCGATGGGGTGGAATGAGCAGTTCTTC. It yields the protein CASSNPMGWNEQFF.

The chain has TRBV10-3 and TRBJ2-7; the match to TRBD2 covers 9 bases. The CDR3 consists of 14 residues. The V gene's germline CDR1 is ENHRY and CDR2 SYGVKD. V trimming: 4 bases; J trimming: 3 bases; junction bases outside the gene matches: 4. The CDR3 protein is CAISVASGDYEQYF. The DNA of the CDR3 is TGTGCCATCAGTGTGGCTAGCGGGGACTACGAGCAGTACTTC.

The chain carries TRBV7-9 and TRBJ2-5, with D perhaps TRBD1 (5 bases). The DNA end lines up better with TRBJ2-7; the J call may be wrong. The CDR3 extends over 14 amino acids. Germline CDR1 is SEHNR and CDR2 is FQNEAQ (reference sequence). CDR3 nucleotide sequence: TGTGCCAGCAGCTTAAGGGGTCCTGACTACGAGCAGTACTTC. It encodes CASSLRGPDYEQYF.

CDR3 amino acids: CAWTTGMGYEQYF. The CDR3 DNA reads as TGTGCCTGGACGACAGGGATGGGCTACGAGCAGTACTTC. This chain uses TRBV30 with TRBJ2-7; 7 nucleotides align to TRBD1. V trimming: 4 bases; J trimming: 3 bases; junction bases outside the gene matches: 6. In germline, CDR1 is GTSNPN, CDR2 SVGIG (reference sequence). The CDR3 is made up of 13 amino acids.

The V gene is TRBV9, the J gene TRBJ1-1; the D gene is possibly TRBD1 (5 bases). The germline V gene has CDR1 SGDLS and CDR2 YYNGEE. Trimming shortened V by 8 bases and J by 5 bases, and 13 bases separated the two germline ends. This CDR3 is 12 amino acids long. The CDR3 spells CASRHGGTEAFF. CDR3 nucleotide sequence: TGTGCCAGTCGGCACGGGGGAACTGAAGCTTTCTTT.

The chain links TRBV7-9 to TRBJ1-1; 8 bases agree with TRBD1. V was pared by 4 bases and J by 8 bases, with 9 bases of the junction left unmatched. This CDR3 is built from 14 residues. Germline CDR1 reads SEHNR; CDR2 reads FQNEAQ (reference sequence). The CDR3 DNA reads as TGTGCCAGCAGCTCACTGACAGGACAGGGCGAAGCTTTCTTT. Amino acids: CASSSLTGQGEAFF. The variable domain in full, with the rest retrieved from reference TRBV7-9 and TRBJ1-1, is DTGVSQNPRHKITKRGQNVTFRCDPISEHNRLYWYRQTLGQGPEFLTYFQNEAQLEKSRLLSDRFSAERPKGSFSTLEIQRTEQGDSAMYLCASSSLTGQGEAFFGQGTRLTVV.

The CDR3: CASSSGIGNQPQHF. The CDR3 bases are TGTGCCAGCAGTTCCGGAATTGGAAATCAGCCCCAGCATTTT. The chain carries TRBV6-5 and TRBJ1-5; no reliable D call. Germline V gives CDR1 MNHEY, CDR2 SVGAGI. Between the trimmed V and J ends, which lost 4 bases and 4 bases, there was a span of 11 bases. CDR3 length: 14 residues.